This T cell receptor (beta chain) was captured by sequencing in a study of cytomegalovirus exposure and HLA in healthy donors. The study, taken as a whole, reports: Associated with HLA alleles at 0.05 false discovery rate in a later analysis were some 18,000 TCR beta sequences.

Both 60 Vbeta primers and 13 Jbeta primers went into the PCR. Clones were sequenced by immunoSEQ multiplex PCR, and TCRdb holds only the in-frame ones, with some missing. The sample has 85,000 to 110,000 clones. Of note for this clone: Its antigen is undetermined.

This CDR3 is 13 amino acids long. Germline V CDR1 and CDR2: SGHRS, YFSETQ. The V end was cut by 4 bases, the J end by 4 bases, with 8 bases between. V usage is TRBV5-1 and J usage is TRBJ1-4; D remains ambiguous. What was sequenced was PBMCs. The sequence came from a man aged 40-49 years in good health and CMV-seronegative. The DNA of the CDR3 is TGCGCCAGCAGCGCGGCTGATAATGAAAAACTGTTTTTT. This translates into CASSAADNEKLFF.